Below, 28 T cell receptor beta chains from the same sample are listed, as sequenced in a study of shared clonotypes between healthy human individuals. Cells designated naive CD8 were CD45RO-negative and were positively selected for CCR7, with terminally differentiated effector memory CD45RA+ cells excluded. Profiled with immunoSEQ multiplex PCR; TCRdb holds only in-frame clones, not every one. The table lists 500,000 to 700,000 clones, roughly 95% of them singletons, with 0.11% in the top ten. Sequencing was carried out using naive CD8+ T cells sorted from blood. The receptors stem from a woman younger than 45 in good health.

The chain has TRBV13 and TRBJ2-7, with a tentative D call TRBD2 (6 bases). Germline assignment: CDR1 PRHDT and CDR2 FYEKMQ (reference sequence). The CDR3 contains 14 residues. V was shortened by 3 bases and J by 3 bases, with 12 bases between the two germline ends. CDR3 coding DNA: TGTGCCAGCAGCTTTGGTAGCGGATACTACGAGCAGTACTTC. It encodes CASSFGSGYYEQYF.

Here the CDR3 reads CASSLGGGFGIYEQYF. The DNA of the CDR3 is TGTGCCAGCAGTTTGGGGGGGGGCTTTGGGATTTACGAGCAGTACTTC. The gene calls are TRBV27 and TRBJ2-7; D possibly corresponds to TRBD2 (7 bases). Germline assignment: CDR1 MNHEY and CDR2 SMNVEV (reference sequence). Trimming shortened V by 3 bases and J by 4 bases, and 19 bases separated the two germline ends. CDR3 size: 16 residues.

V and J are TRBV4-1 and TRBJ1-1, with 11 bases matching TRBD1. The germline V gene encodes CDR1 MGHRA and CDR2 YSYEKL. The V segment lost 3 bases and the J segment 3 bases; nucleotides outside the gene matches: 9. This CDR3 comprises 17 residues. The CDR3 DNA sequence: TGCGCCAGCAGCCATAGGACAGGGGGCATCCCGGACACTGAAGCTTTCTTT. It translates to CASSHRTGGIPDTEAFF.

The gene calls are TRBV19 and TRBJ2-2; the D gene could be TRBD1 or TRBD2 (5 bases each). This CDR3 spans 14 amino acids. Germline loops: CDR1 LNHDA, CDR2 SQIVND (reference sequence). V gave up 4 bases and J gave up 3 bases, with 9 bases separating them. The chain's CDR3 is CASSKMGDTGELFF. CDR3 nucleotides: TGTGCCAGTAGTAAGATGGGGGACACCGGGGAGCTGTTTTTT.

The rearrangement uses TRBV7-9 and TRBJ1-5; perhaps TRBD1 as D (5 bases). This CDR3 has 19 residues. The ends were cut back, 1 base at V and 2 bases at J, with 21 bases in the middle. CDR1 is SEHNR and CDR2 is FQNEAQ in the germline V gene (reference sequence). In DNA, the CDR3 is TGTGCCAGCAGCTTAGATGGCAGCTCTACCCAAGGGGGCAATCAGCCCCAGCATTTT. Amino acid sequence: CASSLDGSSTQGGNQPQHF. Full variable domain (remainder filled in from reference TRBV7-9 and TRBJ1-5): DTGVSQNPRHKITKRGQNVTFRCDPISEHNRLYWYRQTLGQGPEFLTYFQNEAQLEKSRLLSDRFSAERPKGSFSTLEIQRTEQGDSAMYLCASSLDGSSTQGGNQPQHFGDGTRLSIL.

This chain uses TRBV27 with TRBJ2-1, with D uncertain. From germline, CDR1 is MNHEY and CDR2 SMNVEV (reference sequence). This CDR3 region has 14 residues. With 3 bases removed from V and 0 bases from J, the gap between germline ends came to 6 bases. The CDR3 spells CASSFESSYNEQFF. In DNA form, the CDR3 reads TGTGCCAGCAGTTTTGAGAGCTCCTACAATGAGCAGTTCTTC.

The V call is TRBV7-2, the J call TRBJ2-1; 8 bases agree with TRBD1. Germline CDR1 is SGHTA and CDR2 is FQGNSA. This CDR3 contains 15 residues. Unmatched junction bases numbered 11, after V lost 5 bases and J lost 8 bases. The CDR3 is CASSNGQGIVYEQFF. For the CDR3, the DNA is TGTGCCAGCAGCAACGGACAGGGTATTGTGTATGAGCAGTTCTTC. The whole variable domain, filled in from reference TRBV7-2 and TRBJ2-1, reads GAGVSQSPSNKVTEKGKDVELRCDPISGHTALYWYRQSLGQGLEFLIYFQGNSAPDKSGLPSDRFSAERTGGSVSTLTIQRTQQEDSAVYLCASSNGQGIVYEQFFGPGTRLTVL.

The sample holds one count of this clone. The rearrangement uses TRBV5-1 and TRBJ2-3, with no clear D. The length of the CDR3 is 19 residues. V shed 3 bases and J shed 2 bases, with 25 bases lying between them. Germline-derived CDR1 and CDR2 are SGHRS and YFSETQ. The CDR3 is CASSSTFADSGSPTDTQYF. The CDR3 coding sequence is TGCGCCAGCAGCTCAACATTCGCGGATTCAGGTTCTCCCACAGATACGCAGTATTTT.

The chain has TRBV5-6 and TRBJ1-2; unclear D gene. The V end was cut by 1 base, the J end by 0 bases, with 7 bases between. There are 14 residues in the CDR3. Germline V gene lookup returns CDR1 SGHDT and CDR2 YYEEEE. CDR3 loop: CASSLSTANYGYTF. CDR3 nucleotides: TGTGCCAGCAGCTTGAGTACCGCTAACTATGGCTACACCTTC.

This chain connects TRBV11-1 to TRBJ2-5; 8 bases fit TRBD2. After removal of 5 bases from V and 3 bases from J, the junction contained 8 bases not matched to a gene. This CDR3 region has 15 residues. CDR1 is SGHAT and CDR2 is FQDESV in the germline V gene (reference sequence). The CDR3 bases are TGTGCCAGCAGCGCCAGGACTAGCTGGGAAGAGACCCAGTACTTC. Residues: CASSARTSWEETQYF.

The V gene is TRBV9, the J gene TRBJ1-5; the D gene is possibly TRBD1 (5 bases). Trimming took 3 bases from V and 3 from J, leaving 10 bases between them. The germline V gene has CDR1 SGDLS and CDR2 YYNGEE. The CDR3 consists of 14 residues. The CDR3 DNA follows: TGTGCCAGCAGCGCTACAGGAGTCAATCAGCCCCAGCATTTT. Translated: CASSATGVNQPQHF.

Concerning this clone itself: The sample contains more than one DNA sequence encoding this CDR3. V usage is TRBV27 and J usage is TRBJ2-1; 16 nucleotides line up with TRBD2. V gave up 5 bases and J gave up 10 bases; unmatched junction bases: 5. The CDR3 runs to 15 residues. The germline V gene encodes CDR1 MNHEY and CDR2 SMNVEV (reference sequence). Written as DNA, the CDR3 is TGTGCCAGCAGTCTGGGGACTAGCGGGAGGGAGGAGCAGTTCTTC. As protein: CASSLGTSGREEQFF.

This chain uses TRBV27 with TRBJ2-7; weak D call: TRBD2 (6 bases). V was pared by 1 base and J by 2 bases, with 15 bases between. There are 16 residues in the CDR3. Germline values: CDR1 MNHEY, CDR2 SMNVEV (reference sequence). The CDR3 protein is CASSLWTEGMTYEQYF. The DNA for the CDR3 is TGTGCCAGCAGTTTATGGACGGAGGGAATGACCTACGAGCAGTACTTC.

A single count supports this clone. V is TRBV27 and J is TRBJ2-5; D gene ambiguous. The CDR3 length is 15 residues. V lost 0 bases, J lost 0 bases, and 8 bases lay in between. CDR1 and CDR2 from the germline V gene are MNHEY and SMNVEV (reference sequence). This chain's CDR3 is CASSLSMWDQETQYF. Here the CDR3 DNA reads TGTGCCAGCAGTTTATCGATGTGGGACCAAGAGACCCAGTACTTC.

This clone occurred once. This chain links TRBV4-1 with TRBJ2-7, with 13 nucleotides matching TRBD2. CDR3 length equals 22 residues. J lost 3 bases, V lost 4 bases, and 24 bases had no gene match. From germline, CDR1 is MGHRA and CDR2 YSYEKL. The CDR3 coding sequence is TGCGCCAGCAGCCCCCGTTCCCCACAGGGGACTAGCGGGATCCTCTCTCACTACGAGCAGTACTTC. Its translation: CASSPRSPQGTSGILSHYEQYF.

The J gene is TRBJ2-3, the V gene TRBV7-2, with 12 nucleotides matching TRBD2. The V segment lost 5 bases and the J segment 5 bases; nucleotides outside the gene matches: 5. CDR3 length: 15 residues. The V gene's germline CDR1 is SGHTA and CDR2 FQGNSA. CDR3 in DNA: TGTGCCAGCAGCGATAGACTAGCGGGAGTAGATACGCAGTATTTT. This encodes CASSDRLAGVDTQYF.

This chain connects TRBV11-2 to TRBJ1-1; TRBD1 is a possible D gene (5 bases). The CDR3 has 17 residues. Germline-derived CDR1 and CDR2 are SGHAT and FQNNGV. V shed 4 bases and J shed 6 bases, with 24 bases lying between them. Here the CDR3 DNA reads TGTGCCAGCAGCTCCACGGGGACCCAACGTCGGGGTCCTGAAGCTTTCTTT. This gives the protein CASSSTGTQRRGPEAFF.

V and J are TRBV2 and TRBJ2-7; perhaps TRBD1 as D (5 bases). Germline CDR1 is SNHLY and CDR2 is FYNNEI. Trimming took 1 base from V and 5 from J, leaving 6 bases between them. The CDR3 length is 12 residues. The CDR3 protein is CASSEDRHEQYF. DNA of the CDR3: TGTGCCAGCAGTGAAGACAGGCACGAGCAGTACTTC.

CDR3 sequence: CASSITGANTEAFF. Here the CDR3 DNA reads TGTGCCAGCAGTATTACCGGGGCAAACACTGAAGCTTTCTTT. This rearrangement joins TRBV27 to TRBJ1-1; possibly TRBD1 for D (5 bases). Between the trimmed V and J ends, which lost 5 bases and 2 bases, there was a span of 12 bases. The CDR3 contains 14 residues. Germline-derived CDR1 and CDR2 are MNHEY and SMNVEV (reference sequence).

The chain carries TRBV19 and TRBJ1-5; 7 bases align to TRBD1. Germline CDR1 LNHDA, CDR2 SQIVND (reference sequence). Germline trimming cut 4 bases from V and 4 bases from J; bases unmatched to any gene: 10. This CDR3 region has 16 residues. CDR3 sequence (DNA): TGTGCCAGTAGTAAAACTCCGGGACAGTCAAATCAGCCCCAGCATTTT. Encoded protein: CASSKTPGQSNQPQHF.

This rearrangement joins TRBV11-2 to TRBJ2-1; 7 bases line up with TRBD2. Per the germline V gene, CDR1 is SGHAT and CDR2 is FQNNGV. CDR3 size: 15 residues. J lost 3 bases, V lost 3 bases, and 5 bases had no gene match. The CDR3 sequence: CASSFFPSGYNEQFF. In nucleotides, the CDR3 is TGTGCCAGCAGCTTTTTCCCTAGCGGCTACAATGAGCAGTTCTTC.

For the CDR3, the DNA is TGCGCCAGCAGCCAATTCACTAGCGGGAGGGGGACCCAGTACTTC. It encodes CASSQFTSGRGTQYF. The V call is TRBV4-1, the J call TRBJ2-5, with TRBD2 identical over 13 bases. Germline V gene data show CDR1 as MGHRA and CDR2 as YSYEKL. Unmatched junction bases numbered 4, after V lost 2 bases and J lost 7 bases. CDR3 length equals 15 residues.

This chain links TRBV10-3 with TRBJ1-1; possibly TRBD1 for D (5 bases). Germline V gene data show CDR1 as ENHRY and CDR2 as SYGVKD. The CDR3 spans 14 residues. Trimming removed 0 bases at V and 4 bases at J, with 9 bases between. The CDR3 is CAISESIRGTEAFF. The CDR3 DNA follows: TGTGCCATCAGTGAGTCGATAAGGGGCACTGAAGCTTTCTTT.

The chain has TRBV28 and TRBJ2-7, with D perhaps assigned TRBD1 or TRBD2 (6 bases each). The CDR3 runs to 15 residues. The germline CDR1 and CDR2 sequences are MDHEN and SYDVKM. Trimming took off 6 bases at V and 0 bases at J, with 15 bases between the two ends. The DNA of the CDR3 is TGTGCCAGCAGAGGGGGGATAGACTACTCCTACGAGCAGTACTTC. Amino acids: CASRGGIDYSYEQYF.

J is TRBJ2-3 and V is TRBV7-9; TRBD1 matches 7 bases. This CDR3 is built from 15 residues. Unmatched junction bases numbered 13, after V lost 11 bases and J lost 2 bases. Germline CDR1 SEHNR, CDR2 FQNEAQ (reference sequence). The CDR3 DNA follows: TGTGCCCTACAGGGGACCCCTGTTTCCACAGATACGCAGTATTTT. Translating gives CALQGTPVSTDTQYF.

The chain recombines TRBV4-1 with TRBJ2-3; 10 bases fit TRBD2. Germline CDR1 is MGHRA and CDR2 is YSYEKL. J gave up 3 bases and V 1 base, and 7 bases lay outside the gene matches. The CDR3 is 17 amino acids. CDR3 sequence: CASSQGGLLAGTDTQYF. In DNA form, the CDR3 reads TGCGCCAGCAGCCAAGGAGGTTTACTAGCGGGGACAGATACGCAGTATTTT.

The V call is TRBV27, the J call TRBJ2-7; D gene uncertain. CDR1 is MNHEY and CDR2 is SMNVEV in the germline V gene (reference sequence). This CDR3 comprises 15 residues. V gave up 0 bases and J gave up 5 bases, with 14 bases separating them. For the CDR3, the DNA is TGTGCCAGCAGTTTATCGGTGGGTGGGTGGGACGAGCAGTACTTC. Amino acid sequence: CASSLSVGGWDEQYF.

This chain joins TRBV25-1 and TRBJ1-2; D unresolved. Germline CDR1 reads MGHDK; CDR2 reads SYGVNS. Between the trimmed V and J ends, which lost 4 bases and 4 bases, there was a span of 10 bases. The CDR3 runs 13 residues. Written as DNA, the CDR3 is TGTGCCAGCAGTGTCCGAAAGACCTATGGCTACACCTTC. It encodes CASSVRKTYGYTF.